Detailed here is one T cell receptor (beta chain). What it binds is unknown. The sample comes from a study of beta chain features in type 1 diabetes. CDR3 length: 13 amino acids. V was trimmed by 7 bases and J by 9 bases, leaving 18 bases between them. Per germline, CDR1 SNHLY and CDR2 FYNNEI. Overall study results and limits: The study found fewer insertions and more deletions at VDJ junctions in type 1 diabetes patients.

Since all of the isolated RNA was reverse transcribed, expressed TCRB transcripts were what got sequenced. Only in-frame clones appear in the TCRdb table, and some are missing; sequencing was by immunoSEQ multiplex PCR. Here the sample spans 130,000 to 150,000 clones, nearly 50% being singletons. The sequenced sample was Tregs from blood. This sequence joins TRBV2 and TRBJ2-5; possible D gene TRBD2, 6 bases. The clonotype comes from a man between 18 and 35 years old in good health. The CDR3 bases are TGTGCCAGCATGGACCGGGCCCCGGGAGCCCAGTACTTC. Its translation: CASMDRAPGAQYF.